The 9 T cell receptor beta chains presented below share a single source sample, sequenced in a study of OX40 agonist ivuxolimab in advanced cancers. Generated by immunoSEQ multiplex PCR, the TCRdb table keeps only in-frame clones and is missing some. The sample consists of tens of thousands of clones, roughly nine tenths of them appearing once. The material was CD4+ or CD8+ T cells sorted from blood, obtained in a trial of the OX40 agonist ivuxolimab. Receptors originate from an adult with an advanced solid tumor such as melanoma, head and neck, liver or kidney cancer.

The rearrangement joins TRBV5-1 to TRBJ2-3, with 7 positions matching TRBD1. CDR3 length equals 17 residues. Germline trimming cut 2 bases from V and 0 bases from J; bases unmatched to any gene: 9. CDR1 is SGHRS, CDR2 YFSETQ, per germline. CDR3 in amino acids: CASSFRGSPPSTDTQYF. The DNA of the CDR3 is TGCGCCAGCAGCTTCAGGGGGAGCCCCCCCAGCACAGATACGCAGTATTTT.

The chain carries TRBV18 and TRBJ2-3; D might be TRBD2 (7 bases). The V gene lost 1 base and the J gene lost 6 bases, with 14 bases spanning the gap. CDR1 and CDR2 from the germline V gene are KGHSH and LQKENI. The CDR3 covers 15 residues. As DNA, the CDR3 is TGTGCCAGCTCACCACTTGGGGGGGCCCCCGATACGCAGTATTTT. Translation: CASSPLGGAPDTQYF.

The count of this clone is one. The V call is TRBV2, the J call TRBJ2-2; D call uncertain. Germline V gene lookup returns CDR1 SNHLY and CDR2 FYNNEI. The V gene lost 8 bases and the J gene lost 1 base, with 5 bases spanning the gap. This CDR3 has 12 residues. CDR3 loop: CASGWNTGELFF. The CDR3 DNA follows: TGTGCCAGCGGGTGGAACACCGGGGAGCTGTTTTTT.

The rearrangement joins TRBV28 to TRBJ1-1; 7 positions agree with TRBD1. Germline CDR1 is MDHEN and CDR2 is SYDVKM. This CDR3 contains 15 residues. With 1 base clipped from V and 3 bases from J, the junction kept 5 bases outside the gene matches. The CDR3, as DNA: TGTGCCAGCAGTTTATCGGTCAGGGGGGACACTGAAGCTTTCTTT. Protein product: CASSLSVRGDTEAFF. The whole variable domain, filled in from reference TRBV28 and TRBJ1-1, reads DVKVTQSSRYLVKRTGEKVFLECVQDMDHENMFWYRQDPGLGLRLIYFSYDVKMKEKGDIPEGYSVSREKKERFSLILESASTNQTSMYLCASSLSVRGDTEAFFGQGTRLTVV.

DNA of the CDR3: TGTGCCAGTAGTACTCCCGGACCCATATATTATGGCTACACCTTC. This sequence encodes CASSTPGPIYYGYTF. The chain employs TRBV19 and TRBJ1-2; D is unclear. The length of the CDR3 is 15 residues. Trimming shortened V by 4 bases and J by 5 bases, and 17 bases separated the two germline ends. Germline V gene data show CDR1 as LNHDA and CDR2 as SQIVND (reference sequence).

This sequence joins TRBV15 and TRBJ2-5, with D possibly being TRBD1 (5 bases). From germline, CDR1 is LNHNV and CDR2 YYDKDF (reference sequence). The CDR3 consists of 13 residues. V was cut by 3 bases and J by 4 bases, with 9 bases left in between. Written as DNA, the CDR3 is TGTGCCACCAGCAGGGACATTCGAGAGACCCAGTACTTC. This sequence encodes CATSRDIRETQYF.

The chain links TRBV28 to TRBJ1-5; D not resolved. Deletions cut 5 bases from V and 9 bases from J, with 11 bases between. Germline assignment: CDR1 MDHEN and CDR2 SYDVKM. The CDR3 sequence is 12 residues long. DNA of the CDR3: TGTGCCAGCAGTCCCCCCCCATGGCCCCAGCATTTT. It is translated as CASSPPPWPQHF.

This sequence joins TRBV5-1 and TRBJ2-3; 8 bases are shared with TRBD2. V was clipped by 3 bases and J by 0 bases; unmatched bases: 3. There are 15 residues in the CDR3. CDR1 is SGHRS, CDR2 YFSETQ, per germline. The CDR3 coding sequence is TGCGCCAGCAGCTCTAGCGGGTCTAGCACAGATACGCAGTATTTT. Residues: CASSSSGSSTDTQYF.

The J gene is TRBJ2-5, the V gene TRBV6-6, with TRBD1 matching over 10 bases. There are 13 residues in the CDR3. V lost 7 bases to trimming and J lost 4 bases; unmatched junction nucleotides: 3. In germline, CDR1 is MNHNY, CDR2 SVGAGI (reference sequence). The CDR3 sequence is CASNDRGPETQYF. CDR3 sequence (DNA): TGTGCCAGCAATGACAGGGGGCCAGAGACCCAGTACTTC.